This entry features one T cell receptor (beta chain) sequence. This clonotype has at least ten counts. The target of this receptor is not known. No much larger clone is present one base from it, and per-base qualities are unavailable. The library was generated by PCR. Sequencing took place on an Illumina HiSeq 4000. Bulk TCR libraries were generated as previously described, with the TCR primers listed in Table S5 used. Purification of total RNA was performed with the Qiagen AllPrep DNA/RNA kit. Before analysis, reads from multiple sequencing runs of one library were combined. Processing in the source paper ran as follows. Only reads with exact TCR constant sequence were kept, trimmed to 150 nt, and grouped by their 12-nt molecular barcodes. Within each barcode group, reads were sub-clustered at a 15% Levenshtein threshold, and quality-weighted consensus sequences were built per RNA molecule. Non-functional sequences were removed, as were lower-count sequences one edit away from another. On the basis of fitting two negative binomial distributions, barcode sub-clusters with fewer than 20% of the maximum read count were discarded. TCRdb's own reprocessing of the public reads used fastp at Q25 and MiXCR and kept productive beta chains. Entries that share a CDR3 protein sequence are merged under the most common genes and DNA. Clone size and V and J calls follow TCRdb, not the original study. Present in this sample are over 600,000 distinct CDR3 sequences, 15% to 20% of which were seen just once. The ten most abundant clones make up 0.75% to 0.95% of the sample.

The sample originates from a study of molecular identifiers for immune sequencing clone quantification (dated by TCRdb to 2017 to 2018). Regarding the complete study: For a replicate experiment, RNA from around 20,000 or 100,000 naive CD8 T cells was divided into five aliquots, of which four were sequenced. The study was a methods study using CD8 T cells to benchmark molecular-identifier clustering-based TCR repertoire sequencing (MIDCIRS) and TCR RNA copy counting.

Libraries of naive CD8 T cells were built from around 20,000 to 1,000,000 sorted cells, with 10%, 30% or 50% of the purified RNA used. Naive CD8 T cells, defined as CD8+CD4-CCR7+CD45RA+, were FACS-sorted into RLT Plus buffer on a BD FACSAria II. Nine to eleven TCR copies' worth of Jurkat RNA were spiked into roughly 19,000-1,000,000 naive CD8 T cell samples to test detection sensitivity. CD8 T cells were enriched using RosetteSep CD8+ T Cell Enrichment Cocktail and Ficoll-Paque, and the enriched cells then underwent ACK red cell lysis. Beyond this particular receptor, the publication reports: Around 2.9 recovered TCR RNA copies per cell were obtained by modeling, versus about ten by digital PCR, implying a capture efficiency of around 28%. Highly expanded clone sizes could be underestimated because identical TCR molecules may share a barcode. Without barcode sub-clustering, chimeric consensus sequences inflated TCR diversity; chimeras reached as high as 47%. Spiked-in Jurkat TCR RNA equivalent to a single cell was reported to be detectable even among 850,000 to 1,000,000 naive CD8 T cells. Clones above 20 RNA copies held over 97% of molecules in CMV-specific effector cells but under 1% in naive cells. The naive libraries included spiked-in Jurkat TCR RNA (around 10 copies' worth), and this RNA is not part of the donor repertoire.

Material: naive CD8+ T cells from blood, with Jurkat cell RNA spiked in. This sample's cell subset or site label indicates: FACS-sorted CD8+CD4-CCR7+CD45RA+ naive T cells. This sequence was found in a human donor in good health. Some libraries in this study had Jurkat cell RNA spiked in.

The DNA sequence is given as TGTGCCAGCAGCCCTACAAACTCCCTCGGGCAGTTCTTC. The encoded protein is CASSPTNSLGQFF. The V and J segments used are TRBV7-9 and TRBJ2-1; the D gene identity is not certain. The germline V gene (reference sequence) sets CDR1 to SEHNR and CDR2 to FQNEAQ. The CDR3 numbers 13 residues from cysteine through phenylalanine. Only CDR3 DNA remains: 39 bases, in frame from the first base. The V end loses 5 bases and the J end loses 12 bases, and a stretch of 17 bases separates them.